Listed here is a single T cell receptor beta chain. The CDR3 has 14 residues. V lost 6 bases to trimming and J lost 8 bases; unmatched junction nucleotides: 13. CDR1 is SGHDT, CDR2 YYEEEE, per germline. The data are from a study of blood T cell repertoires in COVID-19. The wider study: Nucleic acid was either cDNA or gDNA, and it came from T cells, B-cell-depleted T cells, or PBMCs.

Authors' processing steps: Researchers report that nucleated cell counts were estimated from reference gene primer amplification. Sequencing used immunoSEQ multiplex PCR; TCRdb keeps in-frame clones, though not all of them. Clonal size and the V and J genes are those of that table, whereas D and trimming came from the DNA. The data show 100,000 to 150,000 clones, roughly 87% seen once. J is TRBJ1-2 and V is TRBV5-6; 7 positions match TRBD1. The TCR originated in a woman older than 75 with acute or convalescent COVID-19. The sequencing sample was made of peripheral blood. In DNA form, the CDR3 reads TGTGCCAGCAATTCCGGCAACAGGGGTAGCGGCTACACCTTC. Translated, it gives CASNSGNRGSGYTF.